The T cell receptor (beta chain) described here comes from a study of cytotoxic CD8 clonotypes in ibrutinib-treated CLL (dated by TCRdb to about 2021). Notes on the research overall: The cohort had 11 relapsed/refractory and 15 treatment-naive patients; approximately 17 were IGHV unmutated. Responses were partial in some 24 patients and complete in 2; after median approximately 5.5 years follow-up, roughly 15 stayed in remission and around 12 progressed. On average, each sample had about 260,000 productive templates and approximately 85,000 productive rearrangements. Of the 80 to 95 participants in the trial, roughly 26 had longitudinal samples available. Response samples were taken after a median of 12 months on treatment, ranging from about 6 to 40 months. Every remission and progressive disease sample was obtained while ibrutinib was still being received by the patients. Cryopreserved peripheral blood mononuclear cells were collected before treatment, at response, and at either disease progression or sustained remission.

Paper-wide results and their limitations: Clonality increased at ibrutinib response, stayed stable in sustained remission, and fell back toward baseline at progression. Baseline clonality exceeded that of age-matched healthy donors and correlated strongly with circulating CD8+ T-cell counts. Public clonotypes were rare and either shrank or stayed stable during treatment, and the rise in clonality at ibrutinib response reflected expansion of private clonotypes. Sustained-remission and progressing patients did not have matched sampling times, and lymph node repertoires were not examined.

This specimen's time point label, per the study, means: progressive disease on ibrutinib. For TCR beta library preparation, 2 to 2.5 micrograms of genomic DNA were isolated from cryopreserved PBMCs. Longitudinal blood samples from CLL patients on ibrutinib monotherapy underwent high-throughput TCR beta sequencing. The patients took part in an open-label, single-center phase 2 trial of ibrutinib monotherapy. This clone was observed a handful of times. Its antigen remains undetermined. Per-base quality was not reported, and no clone a single base away is much larger than it. A MiSeq instrument was used for deep resolution sequencing, which targeted depths ranging from 1 in 1 million up to 1 in 200,000 T cells, with coverage averaging 10x for each clonotype. The immunoSEQ hsTCRB Kit was used to generate the TCR beta libraries. The authors processed their data as follows. The data were analyzed with ImmunoSEQ Analyzer and ImmunoSEQ Data Assistant, and V, D and J gene assignments followed IMGT definitions. Clonality was computed as one minus normalized Shannon entropy of productive rearrangement frequencies, ranging from 0 to 1. Only overrepresented clonotypes making up at least 0.05% of each patient's repertoire were included in the public clonotype analysis. Approximately 13 age-matched healthy donor repertoires from immuneACCESS served as clonality controls. TCRdb mirrors the immuneACCESS table, restricted to in-frame sequences. Some clones are absent from its copies; in checked studies, under half trace to an unresolved V gene, and the reason for the others is unknown. The DNA was the basis for D and trimming; V, J and clone size are from that table. In all, the sample holds some 40,000 clones, and roughly 65% of those were seen once. The ten most abundant clones make up under 8% of the sample.

Trimming takes 2 bases from V and 4 bases from J, and the germline ends sit 16 bases apart. CDR1 is given as SGDLS and CDR2 as YYNGEE, both from the germline V gene. From the cysteine through the phenylalanine, the CDR3 covers 15 amino acids. CDR3 DNA only is kept here, 45 bases in frame from base 1. The TCR sequence derives from a human donor with chronic lymphocytic leukemia. The V and J segments used are TRBV9 and TRBJ2-7; the D region may be TRBD1 or TRBD2, each matching 6 bases equally. The starting material was PBMCs, obtained at disease progression, from a patient treated with ibrutinib. The sequenced DNA: TGTGCCAGCAGCGTGAGGGGGGAAGAACCTTACGAGCAGTACTTC. Translation gives CASSVRGEEPYEQYF.